The T cell receptor (beta chain) described here comes from a study of cytomegalovirus exposure and HLA in healthy donors. Study information: Ancestry clustering placed around four fifths of around 400 genotyped donors in the Caucasian-associated cluster.

CDR3 length equals 16 residues. Looked up from germline, CDR1 is SGHAT and CDR2 is FQNNGV. Trimming left V 5 bases short and J 3 bases short, with 19 bases between. This PCR relied on a set of 60 Vbeta primers and 13 Jbeta primers. Assay: immunoSEQ multiplex PCR; the TCRdb copy retains only in-frame clones and omits some. The sample comprises some 130,000 clones, around 76% of which are singletons, and roughly 1.8% rests with the top ten. Only one count was recorded for this clone. Its cognate antigen is unknown. General observations from the study: A later look showed TCR association rates differing by HLA locus, highest for DRB1 and lowest for HLA-C. Among CMV-associated TCR beta chains, most appeared HLA-restricted in a later analysis. The sole available immune exposure information was CMV serostatus.

The clonotype comes from a woman in her fifties or sixties in good health and CMV-seronegative. J is TRBJ1-1 and V is TRBV11-2; D is possibly TRBD1 (5 bases). Sequences were obtained from PBMCs. The CDR3 nucleotides read TGTGCCAGCAGCCGATTCCAGGGCCCCAGGGACACTGAAGCTTTCTTT. Protein sequence: CASSRFQGPRDTEAFF.